This T cell receptor (beta chain) was profiled in a study of T cell repertoires in cytomegalovirus infection. Overall study: Public signatures in TCR beta pointed to CMV infection and matching HLA type.

This clonotype was observed a handful of times. Its antigen is unidentified. CDR1 is MNHEY and CDR2 is SVGAGI in the germline V gene. Germline trimming cut 2 bases from V and 7 bases from J; bases unmatched to any gene: 8. The CDR3 runs to 16 residues. One entry per CDR3 protein results from TCRdb running MiXCR on the reads. The repertoire holds 150,000 to 200,000 distinct CDR3 sequences, with 15% to 20% as singletons. The study, taken as a whole, reports: CMV-specific HLA-C-restricted TCR beta clonotypes dominated the ex vivo response. Identification of carriers of CMV plus the relevant HLA was performed using cumulative public TCR beta family frequency.

Sequencing was performed on PBMCs. The chain uses TRBV6-5 and TRBJ1-6; TRBD1 agrees at 7 bases. The receptor's source is a human donor in good health (CMV status not recorded). Some clones in this sample may be carry-over from other donors' samples. CDR3 bases: TGTGCCAGCAGTTACCCCAGGACAGGTAGAAATTCACCCCTCCACTTT. Translating gives CASSYPRTGRNSPLHF.